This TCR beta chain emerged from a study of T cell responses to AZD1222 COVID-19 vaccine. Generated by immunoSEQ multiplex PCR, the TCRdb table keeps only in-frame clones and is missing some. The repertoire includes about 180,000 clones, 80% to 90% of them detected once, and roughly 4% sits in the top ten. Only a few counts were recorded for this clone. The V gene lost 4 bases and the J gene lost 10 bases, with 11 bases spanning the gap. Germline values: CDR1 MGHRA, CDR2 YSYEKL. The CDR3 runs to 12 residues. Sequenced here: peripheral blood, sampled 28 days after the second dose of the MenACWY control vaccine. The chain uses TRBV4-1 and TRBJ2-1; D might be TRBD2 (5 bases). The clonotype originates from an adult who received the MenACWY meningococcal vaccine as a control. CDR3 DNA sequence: TGCGCCAGCAGCCTCGGGGTAGGGGAGCAGTTCTTC. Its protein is CASSLGVGEQFF.